The next 30 T cell receptor beta chains were all read from a single sample in a study of spatial heterogeneity in lung cancer. Study results and limitations: Tracking of tumor mutation counts was seen in expanded intratumoral alpha and beta TCR counts.

No antigens are known for them. Time point indicated: sample taken at primary tumor resection. TCRdb analysed the 5' RACE reads with MiXCR anew, one entry per CDR3 protein. The data show 13,000 or so distinct CDR3 sequences, under 6% seen once. The sample was lung tumor tissue, taken at surgery. These receptors came from a male donor with early-stage non-small cell lung cancer.

This clonotype was seen a handful of times. For a library built for alpha chains, this beta chain is a stray read; little rests on its size. The rearrangement uses TRBV20-1 and TRBJ1-5, with D maybe TRBD1 (6 bases). Germline CDR1 reads DFQATT; CDR2 reads SNEGSKA (reference sequence). With 0 bases removed from V and 0 bases from J, the gap between germline ends came to 15 bases. CDR3 length: 17 residues. CDR3 sequence: CSARDPTGPNSNQPQHF. The CDR3 DNA is TGCAGTGCTAGAGATCCGACAGGACCCAATAGCAATCAGCCCCAGCATTTT.

At least ten counts were recorded for this clonotype. This beta chain turned up in a library designed for alpha chains; as an off-target read, its abundance says little. The gene calls are TRBV5-1 and TRBJ1-2; tentative D call: TRBD1 (6 bases). The CDR3 length is 14 residues. V was clipped by 0 bases and J by 4 bases, with 10 bases between them. CDR1 is SGHRS, CDR2 YFSETQ, per germline. The CDR3 sequence: CASSLAGTLYGYTF. The CDR3, as DNA: TGCGCCAGCAGCTTGGCCGGGACACTCTATGGCTACACCTTC.

With respect to this clonotype: Since it is a stray read in a library aimed at alpha chains, this beta chain has a size that is not meaningful. The chain employs TRBV5-5 and TRBJ2-3; TRBD2 aligns across 8 bases. The CDR3 has 13 residues. Per the germline V gene, CDR1 is SGHKS and CDR2 is YYEKEE (reference sequence). J gave up 7 bases and V 1 base, and 2 bases lay outside the gene matches. The CDR3 DNA reads TGTGCCAGCAGCTTGACTAGCGGCTATACGCAGTATTTT. It encodes CASSLTSGYTQYF.

This clonotype was detected many times. This beta chain is off target for a library built for alpha chains, so its abundance means little. The chain links TRBV20-1 to TRBJ2-5; a possible D gene is TRBD1 (6 bases). This CDR3 is 13 amino acids long. The germline V gene encodes CDR1 DFQATT and CDR2 SNEGSKA (reference sequence). V lost 0 bases, J lost 2 bases, and 7 bases lay in between. Here the CDR3 reads CSARDTGQETQYF. In nucleotides, the CDR3 is TGCAGTGCTAGAGATACAGGGCAAGAGACCCAGTACTTC.

This clonotype was detected many times. The library was built for alpha chains, so this beta chain is an off-target read and its size means little. J is TRBJ1-5 and V is TRBV7-6; TRBD1 matches 8 bases. This CDR3 comprises 18 residues. The germline V gene encodes CDR1 SGHVS and CDR2 FNYEAQ. The junction had 9 bases not matched to a gene; V was cut back by 2 bases and J by 0 bases. CDR3 loop: CASSLNAGGGGSNQPQHF. CDR3 coding DNA: TGTGCCAGCAGCTTAAATGCAGGGGGCGGAGGTAGCAATCAGCCCCAGCATTTT.

This clonotype qualifies as medium-sized. This beta chain was picked up by a library intended for alpha chains and is off target, so its count carries little meaning. The V gene is TRBV7-2, the J gene TRBJ2-5; D is unclear. Trimming took off 1 base at V and 0 bases at J, with 9 bases between the two ends. Germline values: CDR1 SGHTA, CDR2 FQGNSA. This CDR3 contains 15 residues. The CDR3 sequence: CASSLGGDHQETQYF. The CDR3 DNA sequence: TGTGCCAGCAGCTTAGGCGGCGACCACCAAGAGACCCAGTACTTC. Full variable domain (remainder filled in from reference TRBV7-2 and TRBJ2-5): GAGVSQSPSNKVTEKGKDVELRCDPISGHTALYWYRQSLGQGLEFLIYFQGNSAPDKSGLPSDRFSAERTGGSVSTLTIQRTQQEDSAVYLCASSLGGDHQETQYFGPGTRLLVL.

This clonotype was observed at least ten times. This beta chain is off target for a library built for alpha chains, so its abundance means little. V is TRBV6-5 and J is TRBJ1-6; 8 bases match TRBD1. The CDR3 is made up of 12 amino acids. V trimming: 7 bases; J trimming: 10 bases; junction bases outside the gene matches: 3. Germline V gene sequence: CDR1 MNHEY, CDR2 SVGAGI. For the CDR3, the DNA is TGTGCCAGCACTTCAGGGGGCTCACCCCTCCACTTT. Protein product: CASTSGGSPLHF.

Many counts were recorded for this clonotype. Because the library targeted alpha chains, this beta chain is an off-target read whose size means little. This chain uses TRBV6-5 with TRBJ1-3, with 9 bases identical to TRBD1. The V gene end was trimmed by 6 bases and the J gene end by 2 bases; junction bases not matched to a gene: 11. Germline V gene lookup returns CDR1 MNHEY and CDR2 SVGAGI. CDR3 length: 17 residues. The CDR3, as DNA: TGTGCCAGCAGGCGGGTCCCGGGACAGGGTACTGGAAACACCATATATTTT. This translates into CASRRVPGQGTGNTIYF.

This clonotype was found many times. With the library built for alpha chains, this beta chain is off target and its frequency is not meaningful. The chain is built from TRBV6-2 or TRBV6-3 and TRBJ1-4, with 8 positions matching TRBD1. V shed 5 bases, J shed 8 bases, and the junction held 4 bases outside the gene matches. The CDR3 length is 13 residues. CDR1 MNHEY and CDR2 SVGEGT come from the germline V gene. CDR3 in amino acids: CASSDRGVEKLFF. CDR3 nucleotides: TGTGCCAGCAGTGACAGGGGTGTGGAAAAACTGTTTTTT.

The sample holds many counts of this clonotype. This beta chain is off target for a library built for alpha chains, so its abundance means little. The V and J genes are TRBV29-1 and TRBJ2-7; D is undetermined. Trimming took off 4 bases at V and 6 bases at J, with 16 bases between the two ends. The CDR3 extends over 13 amino acids. CDR1 SQVTM and CDR2 ANQGSEA come from the germline V gene. CDR3 sequence (DNA): TGCAGCGTTGTCCCACGGATTGGGCTCGAGCAGTACTTC. Encoded protein: CSVVPRIGLEQYF.

This clonotype was seen more than once but under ten times. This beta chain turned up in a library designed for alpha chains; as an off-target read, its abundance says little. The V call is TRBV5-1, the J call TRBJ2-2, with D possibly called TRBD1 or TRBD2 (6 bases each). Looked up from germline, CDR1 is SGHRS and CDR2 is YFSETQ. The CDR3 has 15 amino acids. The V end was cut by 6 bases, the J end by 0 bases, with 12 bases between. DNA for the CDR3: TGCGCCAGCAAAAGGGGGGCCGCGAACACCGGGGAGCTGTTTTTT. Its translation: CASKRGAANTGELFF.

This clonotype was observed many times. For a library built for alpha chains, this beta chain is a stray read; little rests on its size. The V gene is TRBV15, the J gene TRBJ1-2; D is perhaps TRBD1 (6 bases). Trimming stripped 3 bases from V and 7 bases from J, with 12 bases between. The CDR3 is made up of 13 amino acids. From germline, CDR1 is LNHNV and CDR2 YYDKDF (reference sequence). The CDR3 loop reads CATSREAQGGYTF. The CDR3 region has the DNA TGTGCCACCAGCAGGGAAGCACAGGGTGGCTACACCTTC.

This clonotype was found many times. Found in a library prepared for alpha chains, this beta chain is an off-target read, and its abundance has little meaning. The chain couples TRBV4-1 to TRBJ1-2, with D uncertain. The V gene's germline CDR1 is MGHRA and CDR2 YSYEKL. V was trimmed by 0 bases and J by 8 bases, leaving 19 bases between them. CDR3 length: 16 residues. The CDR3 sequence: CASSQDPPGAQRGYTF. DNA for the CDR3: TGCGCCAGCAGCCAAGATCCGCCAGGCGCCCAGAGGGGCTACACCTTC.

Details on this clonotype: This beta chain is an off-target read within a library intended for alpha chains, so its frequency means little. This chain connects TRBV11-2 to TRBJ2-3; maybe TRBD1 (6 bases). Per germline, CDR1 SGHAT and CDR2 FQNNGV. Between the trimmed V and J ends, which lost 3 bases and 2 bases, there was a span of 12 bases. The CDR3 totals 15 residues. In DNA, the CDR3 is TGTGCCAGCAGCTTCCGGGACAACCCCACAGATACGCAGTATTTT. Translating gives CASSFRDNPTDTQYF.

With respect to this clonotype: A single base separates this from a much larger clone, so it may be a read error. As an off-target read in a library built for alpha chains, this beta chain has a frequency of little significance. The chain uses TRBV7-8 and TRBJ2-7; D is uncertain. CDR1 is SGHVS and CDR2 is FQNEAQ in the germline V gene. The V gene lost 1 base and the J gene lost 1 base, with 8 bases spanning the gap. The CDR3 extends over 14 amino acids. This CDR3 is CASSLVPGSYEQYF. CDR3 coding DNA: TGTGCCAGCAGCTTAGTACCGGGTTCCTACGAGCAGTACTTC.

This clonotype appeared many times. With the library built for alpha chains, this beta chain is off target and its frequency is not meaningful. V is TRBV7-9 and J is TRBJ1-4; D unresolved. The germline V gene encodes CDR1 SEHNR and CDR2 FQNEAQ (reference sequence). Trimming removed 0 bases at V and 14 bases at J, with 13 bases between. This CDR3 comprises 13 residues. CDR3 residues: CASSLASRDRLFF. As DNA, the CDR3 is TGTGCCAGCAGCTTAGCCTCAAGGGATCGGCTGTTTTTT.

A note on this clonotype: The germline gene is not matched at one end of the junction; a read error may be the cause. This beta chain was picked up by a library intended for alpha chains and is off target, so its count carries little meaning. V and J are TRBV3-1 and TRBJ1-1; 7 positions agree with TRBD1. CDR1 and CDR2 from the germline V gene are LGHDT and YNNKEL (reference sequence). The CDR3 has 14 amino acids. As DNA, the CDR3 is TGTGCCAGCAGCCAACAGGGGGGGAACGCTGAAGCTTTCTTT. Translating gives CASSQQGGNAEAFF.

By share, this clonotype ranks as medium-sized. This beta chain came through as a stray read in a library set up for alpha chains, and its size says little. The chain carries TRBV2 and TRBJ1-5; 7 bases fit TRBD1. Germline CDR1 and CDR2: SNHLY and FYNNEI. V gave up 6 bases and J gave up 2 bases; unmatched junction bases: 7. CDR3 length: 15 residues. CDR3 loop: CASRAGGGGNQPQHF. The CDR3 bases are TGTGCCAGCAGAGCAGGGGGAGGAGGCAATCAGCCCCAGCATTTT.

This clonotype was counted at least ten times. Since the library was made to target alpha chains, this beta chain is a stray read and its abundance is not meaningful. The chain combines TRBV20-1 with TRBJ1-2; weak D call: TRBD1 (5 bases). Per the germline V gene, CDR1 is DFQATT and CDR2 is SNEGSKA (reference sequence). Trimming removed 4 bases from V and 5 bases from J, with 14 bases in between. The CDR3 sequence is 13 residues long. The CDR3 is CSATGRSGYGYTF. The DNA of the CDR3 is TGCAGTGCTACGGGACGCAGTGGATATGGCTACACCTTC.

Worth noting for this clonotype: This beta chain is a stray read from a library made for alpha chains; its abundance is not meaningful. This sequence joins TRBV2 and TRBJ2-3; a possible D gene is TRBD2 (5 bases). Trimming cost V 0 bases and J 7 bases, with 14 bases left between them. CDR3 length: 15 amino acids. Germline CDR1 reads SNHLY; CDR2 reads FYNNEI. CDR3 nucleotides: TGTGCCAGCAGTGAAGCGAGGGCTAGTCAGCATACGCAGTATTTT. It translates to CASSEARASQHTQYF. Looking up the rest from reference TRBV2 and TRBJ2-3 gives the full variable domain: EPEVTQTPSHQVTQMGQEVILRCVPISNHLYFYWYRQILGQKVEFLVSFYNNEISEKSEIFDDQFSVERPDGSNFTLKIRSTKLEDSAMYFCASSEARASQHTQYFGPGTRLTVL.

This clonotype was detected many times. This beta chain represents an off-target read in a library built for alpha chains; its size is of limited meaning. This sequence joins TRBV7-7 and TRBJ2-1; 10 bases agree with TRBD2. The junction had 7 bases not matched to a gene; V was cut back by 5 bases and J by 12 bases. Germline V gene data show CDR1 as SSHAT and CDR2 as FNYEAQ (reference sequence). CDR3 length: 13 amino acids. This CDR3 reads CASSPQRGGPQFF. For the CDR3, the DNA is TGTGCCAGCAGCCCCCAGCGGGGGGGCCCGCAGTTCTTC.

This clonotype has at least ten counts. Being off target in a library aimed at alpha chains, this beta chain has a size of little meaning. This sequence joins TRBV3-1 and TRBJ1-5; no clear D gene. Trimming cost V 1 base and J 11 bases, with 12 bases left between them. The CDR3 spans 13 residues. Germline CDR1 reads LGHDT; CDR2 reads YNNKEL (reference sequence). CDR3 in amino acids: CASSQGKGRAQHF. In nucleotides, the CDR3 is TGTGCCAGCAGCCAAGGAAAAGGGAGAGCCCAGCATTTT.

This clonotype has ten or more counts. In a library made to pick up alpha chains, this beta chain is a stray read with a size that means little. The chain has TRBV7-2 and TRBJ2-3; D remains ambiguous. This CDR3 contains 12 residues. The V and J ends lost 5 bases and 3 bases respectively, with 6 bases between them. The germline V gene has CDR1 SGHTA and CDR2 FQGNSA. The CDR3 sequence is CASSPRTDTQYF. The CDR3 DNA reads as TGTGCCAGCAGCCCACGGACAGATACGCAGTATTTT.

This clonotype was detected ten times or more. Because this beta chain is a stray read in a library intended to capture alpha chains, its abundance should not be given much weight. V gene TRBV4-3 combines with J gene TRBJ2-7, with 8 bases lining up with TRBD1. Per germline, CDR1 LGHNA and CDR2 YSLEER. The CDR3 runs to 17 residues. V was pared by 4 bases and J by 1 base, with 12 bases of the junction left unmatched. The CDR3 here is CASSPGVLGQGSYEQYF. CDR3 coding DNA: TGCGCCAGCAGCCCAGGGGTACTCGGACAGGGTTCCTACGAGCAGTACTTC.

Concerning this clonotype: The library was built for alpha chains, so this beta chain is an off-target read and its size means little. The chain is built from TRBV4-1 and TRBJ2-7; perhaps TRBD1 as D (6 bases). Germline CDR1 is MGHRA and CDR2 is YSYEKL. CDR3 size: 16 residues. V was clipped by 0 bases and J by 3 bases, with 15 bases between them. The CDR3 DNA reads as TGCGCCAGCAGCCAAGATAAAACAGGGAGAGACTACGAGCAGTACTTC. This sequence encodes CASSQDKTGRDYEQYF.

This clonotype was counted ten times or more. This beta chain represents an off-target read in a library built for alpha chains; its size is of limited meaning. The rearrangement joins TRBV7-9 to TRBJ1-4; D not certain. The CDR3 is 14 residues long. V lost 3 bases, J lost 8 bases, and 13 bases lay in between. Per germline, CDR1 SEHNR and CDR2 FQNEAQ (reference sequence). CDR3 residues: CASSFIGMAEKLFF. The CDR3 DNA follows: TGTGCCAGCAGCTTCATCGGGATGGCGGAAAAACTGTTTTTT.

In its sample, this clonotype was seen many times. Little can be read into the size of this beta chain, an off-target read in a library designed for alpha chains. V usage is TRBV27 and J usage is TRBJ2-3; D is perhaps TRBD2 (5 bases). This CDR3 comprises 13 residues. Germline V CDR1 and CDR2: MNHEY, SMNVEV (reference sequence). Trimming shortened V by 5 bases and J by 3 bases, and 9 bases separated the two germline ends. The CDR3 DNA follows: TGTGCCAGCAGTATCTTAGCGACAGATACGCAGTATTTT. Its protein product is CASSILATDTQYF.

This clonotype was counted ten times or more. A library made for alpha chains picked up this beta chain off target, so its size means little. The V and J genes are TRBV19 and TRBJ2-6, with D unclear. Germline CDR1 is LNHDA and CDR2 is SQIVND (reference sequence). The CDR3 sequence is 14 residues long. The V end lost 6 bases, the J end lost 0 bases, and 6 bases lay between the germline ends. The DNA for the CDR3 is TGTGCCAGTAGACCTAGCTCTGGGGCCAACGTCCTGACTTTC. Residues: CASRPSSGANVLTF.

This clonotype came up many times. A library made for alpha chains picked up this beta chain off target, so its size means little. This chain connects TRBV12-3 or TRBV12-4 to TRBJ1-1; D gene ambiguous. CDR3 length equals 14 residues. The V gene lost 4 bases and the J gene lost 7 bases, with 16 bases spanning the gap. The DNA of the CDR3 is TGTGCCAGCAGTTACTCGCCTACGGTGATTGAAGCTTTCTTT. Residues: CASSYSPTVIEAFF.

This clonotype was seen at least ten times. This beta chain appears as a stray read in a library generated for alpha chains; its size is not informative. V and J are TRBV11-2 and TRBJ1-1, with TRBD1 matching over 7 bases. Germline-derived CDR1 and CDR2 are SGHAT and FQNNGV. This CDR3 has 16 amino acids. J lost 2 bases, V lost 1 base, and 7 bases had no gene match. The CDR3 region is CASSLVSGTANTEAFF. The DNA for the CDR3 is TGTGCCAGCAGCTTAGTTTCGGGGACAGCCAACACTGAAGCTTTCTTT.